Listed below are T cell receptor beta chains from one sample, sequenced in a study of T cells after yellow fever vaccination. TCRdb called the 5' RACE reads again in MiXCR, with one record for every CDR3 protein. In the table there are around 250,000 distinct CDR3 sequences, about 5.2% of which are singletons. Sequencing was performed on CD4+ T cells sorted from PBMCs, taken on the day of the yellow fever booster vaccination. The origin of the receptors is a man between 18 and 35 years old who received the YFV17D yellow fever vaccine. Both conserved end residues are part of each CDR3. The D gene is left open where the match is weak. A row's size may be missing; if present it is once, few, many or a size class.

few	TRBV5-4	TRBD2	TRBJ2-1	TGTGCCAGCAGCTTGGGAGCGGGGGGGGCCTACAATGAGCAGTTCTTC	CASSLGAGGAYNEQFF
few	TRBV11-3	TRBD2	TRBJ2-2	TGTGCCAGCAGCGGGGCGGGGGGCTCGACGAACACCGGGGAGCTGTTTTTT	CASSGAGGSTNTGELFF
many	TRBV7-9	.	TRBJ1-6	TGTGCCAGCAGCTTGGTCCGTCAGGGTAATTCACCCCTCCACTTT	CASSLVRQGNSPLHF
many	TRBV5-1	.	TRBJ1-2	TGCGCCAGCAGCTTGGACACTAACTATGGCTACACCTTC	CASSLDTNYGYTF
few	TRBV4-1	.	TRBJ1-5	TGCGCCAGCAGAAAAGGGGGGGGAGAAGGGGATCAGCCCCAGCATTTT	CASRKGGGEGDQPQHF
many	TRBV5-1	TRBD2	TRBJ2-7	TGCGCCAGCAGCTTGGAGGCGCCTAGCGGGACCTACGAGCAGTACTTC	CASSLEAPSGTYEQYF
few	TRBV6-2/TRBV6-3	.	TRBJ2-5	TGTGCCAGCCTGAGGGGGGGGCAAGAGACCCAGTACTTC	CASLRGGQETQYF
.	TRBV24-1	TRBD2	TRBJ2-1	TGTGCCACCAGTGAGGTGGGGGGGGTCTACAATGAGCAGTTCTTC	CATSEVGGVYNEQFF
many	TRBV7-2	TRBD1	TRBJ1-5	TGTGCCAGCAGCTTAGCACCACCGGGACAGAGGCAAAACCAGCCCCAGCATTTT	CASSLAPPGQRQNQPQHF
.	TRBV4-1	TRBD1	TRBJ2-7	TGCGCCAGCAGTCCGGGACAGCAGAGGTCCTACGAGCAGTACTTC	CASSPGQQRSYEQYF
many	TRBV20-1	TRBD1	TRBJ1-5	TGCAGTGCTAGGGGCCAGGGGGCGAGCAATCAGCCCCAGCATTTT	CSARGQGASNQPQHF
.	TRBV4-3	TRBD1	TRBJ2-7	TGCGCCAGCAGCCGGGACAGGACCCACGAGCAGTACTTC	CASSRDRTHEQYF
few	TRBV5-4	TRBD2	TRBJ2-3	TGTGCCAGCAGCTTGCAGAGCGGGGGGGCCCCAGATACGCAGTATTTT	CASSLQSGGAPDTQYF
few	TRBV15	.	TRBJ2-5	TGTGCCACCAGGGGCTGGGGGGCGGGGACTGGCCAAGAGACCCAGTACTTC	CATRGWGAGTGQETQYF
.	TRBV6-1	.	TRBJ2-5	TGTGCCAGCAGTAAGGGGGGCGGCGAAGAGACCCAGTACTTC	CASSKGGGEETQYF
many	TRBV15	.	TRBJ2-3	TGTGCCACCAGCAGAGGCCAGGGCCCCACAGATACGCAGTATTTT	CATSRGQGPTDTQYF
few	TRBV12-3/TRBV12-4	.	TRBJ1-5	TGTGCCAGCAGGGGAATGAATCAGCCCCAGCATTTT	CASRGMNQPQHF
many	TRBV4-3	.	TRBJ1-6	TGCGCCAGCAGCCAAGCACAGGGCAGGCTCCACTTT	CASSQAQGRLHF
.	TRBV7-2	.	TRBJ2-3	TGTGCCAGCAGTATGGGTTATACGCAGTATTTT	CASSMGYTQYF
few	TRBV24-1	.	TRBJ1-4	TGTGCCACCAGCACCGGGACAACCGGCGAAAAACTGTTTTTT	CATSTGTTGEKLFF
.	TRBV10-3	.	TRBJ1-1	TGTGCCACGCGCCTGAAAGAAAGCACTGAAGCTTTCTTT	CATRLKESTEAFF
many	TRBV12-3/TRBV12-4	.	TRBJ2-5	TGTGCCAGCAGTCCTGAGGTCGGTTACGGGACCCAGTACTTC	CASSPEVGYGTQYF
few	TRBV5-1	TRBD2	TRBJ2-1	TGCGCCAGCAGCTTTGGCGGGGGGATCTCCTACAATGAGCAGTTCTTC	CASSFGGGISYNEQFF
many	TRBV29-1	.	TRBJ2-3	TGCAGCGTTGAAGTGTGGGGGGGCTTGACAGATACGCAGTATTTT	CSVEVWGGLTDTQYF
many	TRBV5-1	TRBD1	TRBJ2-3	TGCGCCAGCAGCTCCTATCAGGGACAGGAAACAGATACGCAGTATTTT	CASSSYQGQETDTQYF
.	TRBV4-1	.	TRBJ2-2	TGCGCCAGCAAGCCCTTGGGGTTCGGGGAGCTGTTTTTT	CASKPLGFGELFF
few	TRBV7-2	.	TRBJ1-1	TGTGCCAGCAGCTTATTTGAGGGGAACACTGAAGCTTTCTTT	CASSLFEGNTEAFF
.	TRBV7-2	TRBD1	TRBJ2-7	TGTGCCAGCAGCAGTGACAGGGTCGGGCAGTACTTC	CASSSDRVGQYF
few	TRBV27	.	TRBJ1-2	TGTGCCAGCAGTTTACGAGGGGTTACCTTCTATGGCTACACCTTC	CASSLRGVTFYGYTF
.	TRBV7-2	.	TRBJ2-2	TGTGCCAGCAGCCCAGACCCTCAGAACACCGGGGAGCTGTTTTTT	CASSPDPQNTGELFF
many	TRBV19	.	TRBJ1-5	TGTGCCAGTAGTATAGGTGAAGGGTTGCAGCCCCAGCATTTT	CASSIGEGLQPQHF
many	TRBV5-1	TRBD2	TRBJ2-3	TGCGCCAGCAGCTTGGGGCCTAGCGGAACTAGCACAGATACGCAGTATTTT	CASSLGPSGTSTDTQYF
few	TRBV2	.	TRBJ1-5	TGTGCCAGCAGTGTCTACCTAGGGGAGCCCCAGCATTTT	CASSVYLGEPQHF
.	TRBV19	.	TRBJ1-2	TGTGCCAGTAGTCCCGTCACCGTGGGCGCAGGCTACACCTTC	CASSPVTVGAGYTF
.	TRBV7-2	.	TRBJ1-2	TGTGCCAGCAGTCTCCGGGATGACTATGGCTACACCTTC	CASSLRDDYGYTF
few	TRBV7-2	.	TRBJ2-5	TGTGCCAGCAGCCTTGGACAGCACCAAGAGACCCAGTACTTC	CASSLGQHQETQYF
.	TRBV11-2	TRBD2	TRBJ2-2	TGTGCCAGCAGCCCTAGCGGGGGGAGGTCCGGGGAGCTGTTTTTT	CASSPSGGRSGELFF
few	TRBV4-3	.	TRBJ2-3	TGCGCCAGCAGCCGACAGGACATCCCCCAAGCTGCCGGAACGCAGTATTTT	CASSRQDIPQAAGTQYF
many	TRBV4-3	.	TRBJ2-5	TGCGCCAGCAGCCAGATCCAGACCCAAGAGACCCAGTACTTC	CASSQIQTQETQYF
few	TRBV7-9	.	TRBJ1-4	TGTGCCAGCAGTGGTGGACCGGGAGGTGTTGAAAAACTGTTTTTT	CASSGGPGGVEKLFF